This TCR beta chain came from a study of identical twins. Overall study results and limits: There were fewer insertions in abundant cord blood beta clonotypes, but memory repertoires showed no such pattern.

A note on this clonotype: The antigen remains unidentified.

TCRdb independently ran MiXCR on the 5' RACE reads; one entry per CDR3 protein. The sample lists roughly 690,000 distinct CDR3 sequences, about 20% occurring once. Germline CDR1 reads SQVTM; CDR2 reads ANQGSEA. The CDR3 consists of 12 residues. V lost 6 bases to trimming and J lost 4 bases; unmatched junction nucleotides: 3. These sequences were also reported in another study, on T cells expressing NK-cell markers. Turning to that study: In sorted CD3+CD56+NKG2C+, CD3+CD56+NKG2C- and CD3+CD56-NKG2C+ T cells, TCR beta repertoires were obtained.

The TCR originated in a woman aged 18-29 years in good health. The J gene is TRBJ1-2, the V gene TRBV29-1; TRBD1 matches 9 bases. The sample was PBMCs. The CDR3 loop is CSVPTGGYGYTF. In nucleotides, the CDR3 is TGCAGCGTCCCGACAGGGGGCTATGGCTACACCTTC.